Listed below are T cell receptor beta chains from one sample, sequenced in a study of tumor-infiltrating lymphocytes in primary liver carcinoma. A single record per CDR3 protein comes from TCRdb applying MiXCR to the multiplex PCR reads. The sample holds approximately 300,000 distinct CDR3 sequences; 60% to 80% are singletons and the top ten take roughly 8.6%. The sample comprised peripheral blood. All receptors come from a man in his forties or fifties with primary liver carcinoma and hepatitis B virus infection. Each CDR3 is given with its conserved first and last residue. D genes are given only for firm matches. Not every row has a clone size; where given, it reads once, few, many or a size class.

J gene	D gene	V gene	clone size	CDR3 protein	CDR3 DNA
TRBJ2-7	NA	TRBV29-1	many	CSVADRYEQYF	TGCAGCGTCGCCGACAGATACGAGCAGTACTTC
TRBJ1-2	NA	TRBV5-4	NA	CASRGPALSFGYTF	TGTGCCAGCAGGGGTCCCGCTTTATCATTTGGCTACACCTTC
TRBJ2-7	TRBD2	TRBV5-6	NA	CASSFLAGGEQHF	TGTGCCAGCAGCTTCCTAGCGGGAGGCGAGCAGCACTTC
TRBJ2-1	NA	TRBV7-9	NA	CASSERRDSSYNEQFF	TGTGCCAGCAGTGAGAGGAGGGACAGTTCCTACAATGAGCAGTTCTTC
TRBJ2-5	NA	TRBV12-3/TRBV12-4	many	CASSSYQETQYF	TGTGCCAGCAGTTCCTACCAGGAGACCCAGTACTTC
TRBJ2-6	NA	TRBV28	NA	CASSSGATGVNVLTF	TGTGCCAGCAGTTCCGGGGCGACTGGGGTCAACGTCCTGACTTTC
TRBJ2-3	NA	TRBV11-1	NA	CASSLAGGSTDTRYF	TGTGCCAGCAGCTTAGCGGGAGGAAGCACAGATACGCGGTATTTT
TRBJ2-7	NA	TRBV11-1	NA	CASSLDGLYEQYF	TGTGCCAGCAGCTTGGACGGATTATACGAGCAGTACTTC
TRBJ2-7	TRBD1	TRBV5-4	NA	CVSSSKTGTPHEQYF	TGTGTCAGCAGCTCAAAGACAGGGACCCCCCACGAGCAGTACTTC
TRBJ1-2	TRBD1	TRBV28	NA	CASSLGTGITNYGYTF	TGTGCCAGCAGTCTAGGGACAGGCATCACTAACTATGGCTACACCTTC
TRBJ2-5	TRBD1	TRBV29-1	once	CSVEADRGREEAHYF	TGCAGCGTTGAAGCGGACAGGGGGCGAGAAGAGGCCCATTACTTC
TRBJ2-3	TRBD2	TRBV7-8	few	CASSLRTSGGHRTDTQYF	TGTGCCAGCAGCCTCCGGACTAGCGGGGGTCACCGCACAGATACGCAGTATTTT
TRBJ2-2	NA	TRBV7-3	NA	CASSARSRSDGELFF	TGTGCCAGCAGCGCCCGGTCTAGGTCCGACGGGGAGCTGTTTTTT
TRBJ2-1	TRBD1	TRBV10-3	few	CAISEGQGYNEQFF	TGTGCCATCAGTGAGGGACAGGGATACAATGAGCAGTTCTTC
TRBJ1-5	NA	TRBV29-1	many	CSVGLGIGQPQHF	TGCAGCGTTGGGTTGGGCATCGGTCAGCCCCAGCATTTT
TRBJ1-2	NA	TRBV12-3/TRBV12-4	many	CASSLGSAYGYTF	TGTGCCAGCAGTTTAGGATCGGCCTATGGCTACACCTTC
TRBJ2-1	NA	TRBV11-2	many	CASSLMGALQFF	TGTGCCAGCAGCTTAATGGGGGCACTGCAGTTCTTC
TRBJ2-1	TRBD2	TRBV29-1	NA	CSVHGLAVYNDQFF	TGCAGCGTCCATGGACTAGCGGTCTACAATGACCAGTTTTTC
TRBJ2-3	NA	TRBV4-2	once	CASSTVSGERDTQYF	TGTGCCAGCAGCACTGTATCAGGGGAGCGGGATACGCAGTATTTT
TRBJ2-7	TRBD2	TRBV12-3/TRBV12-4	NA	CASRGTSGYEQYF	TGTGCCAGCAGAGGGACTAGCGGCTATGAGCAGTACTTC
TRBJ2-7	NA	TRBV5-6	few	CASSPSYSYEQYF	TGTGCCAGCAGCCCTTCCTACTCCTACGAGCAGTACTTC
TRBJ2-1	NA	TRBV2	NA	CASSRIGIDEQFF	TGTGCCAGCAGCCGCATTGGAATCGATGAGCAGTTCTTC
TRBJ1-5	NA	TRBV18	NA	CASSPNGNQPQHF	TGTGCCAGCTCACCAAATGGCAATCAGCCCCAGCATTTT
TRBJ1-1	NA	TRBV5-4	NA	CASNFADVNTEALF	TGTGCCAGCAACTTTGCTGACGTGAACACTGAAGCTCTCTTT
TRBJ2-5	TRBD1	TRBV6-1	many	CASSGGLTGGETQYF	TGTGCCAGCAGTGGGGGGTTGACAGGGGGAGAGACCCAGTACTTC
TRBJ2-4	TRBD1	TRBV14	NA	CVSSRSGGSKNIQYF	TGTGTCAGCAGCCGATCAGGGGGATCCAAAAACATTCAGTACTTC
TRBJ2-6	TRBD1	TRBV28	NA	CAGSQARDSSGANVLTF	TGTGCCGGCAGCCAAGCCCGGGACAGTTCTGGGGCCAACGTCCTGACTTTC
TRBJ2-7	NA	TRBV4-2	NA	CASSQCYEEEQYF	TGTGCCAGCAGCCAGTGTTACGAGGAGGAGCAGTACTTC
TRBJ2-7	TRBD2	TRBV5-8	once	CASARRGGSYEQYF	TGTGCCAGCGCCCGACGGGGGGGCTCCTACGAGCAGTACTTC
TRBJ2-3	TRBD2	TRBV10-3	NA	CATGLAGVDTQYF	TGTGCCACAGGACTAGCGGGAGTAGATACGCAGTATTTT
TRBJ2-3	TRBD1	TRBV5-1	NA	CASSSGTGPADTQYF	TGTGCCAGCAGCTCTGGGACAGGGCCCGCAGATACGCAGTATTTT
TRBJ2-1	NA	TRBV10-3	many	CAISEVSSYNEQFF	TGTGCCATCAGTGAGGTTAGCTCCTACAATGAGCAGTTCTTC
TRBJ2-3	NA	TRBV12-3/TRBV12-4	NA	CANSLHGQSTSTDTQYF	TGTGCCAACAGTCTACACGGACAATCAACTAGCACAGATACGCAGTATTTT
TRBJ2-7	NA	TRBV12-3/TRBV12-4	NA	CASTQFLGGQDSYEQYF	TGTGCCAGCACCCAATTCCTCGGGGGGCAGGATAGTTACGAGCAGTACTTC
TRBJ2-3	TRBD2	TRBV5-6	few	CASRYGLAGGVTDTQYF	TGTGCCAGCAGGTACGGACTAGCGGGAGGCGTCACAGATACGCAGTATTTT
TRBJ2-1	NA	TRBV6-6	many	CASRPATSYNEQFF	TGTGCCAGCAGACCCGCAACGTCCTACAATGAGCAGTTCTTC
TRBJ2-3	NA	TRBV2	NA	CASSGLVADTQYF	TGTGCCAGCAGTGGGTTGGTGGCAGATACGCAGTATTTT
TRBJ2-1	NA	TRBV11-2	few	CASSYTTYNEQFF	TGTGCCAGCAGCTATACAACCTACAATGAGCAATTCTTC
TRBJ2-5	TRBD2	TRBV5-4	many	CASSGKTSGQETQYF	TGTGCCAGCAGCGGAAAGACTAGCGGCCAAGAGACCCAGTACTTC
TRBJ2-1	TRBD2	TRBV18	NA	CASSRTSGKYNEQFF	TGTGCCAGCTCACGGACTAGCGGAAAATACAATGAGCAGTTCTTC
TRBJ1-3	TRBD1	TRBV12-3/TRBV12-4	few	CASSYGQGENTIYF	TGTGCCAGCAGTTACGGACAGGGAGAAAACACCATATATTTT
TRBJ2-1	NA	TRBV6-2/TRBV6-3	many	CASSYPPRGAEQFF	TGTGCCAGCAGTTACCCCCCCCGCGGGGCTGAGCAGTTCTTC
TRBJ2-3	TRBD2	TRBV4-1	many	CASSQEGRGVNTQYF	TGCGCCAGCAGCCAAGAGGGTCGGGGGGTGAATACGCAGTATTTT
TRBJ2-1	TRBD2	TRBV6-5	few	CASSPRYGREVYNEQFF	TGTGCCAGCAGTCCCCGTTATGGGCGGGAGGTCTACAATGAGCAGTTCTTC
TRBJ1-5	NA	TRBV29-1	many	CSASRGAGQPQHF	TGCAGCGCTTCTCGGGGCGCAGGTCAGCCCCAGCATTTT
TRBJ2-4	NA	TRBV5-4	NA	CTSSFYAAGDIQYF	TGTACCAGCAGTTTCTATGCCGCAGGGGACATTCAGTACTTC
TRBJ1-5	NA	TRBV11-2	once	CASSRAGSEQPQHF	TGTGCCAGTAGCCGCGCAGGGTCGGAACAGCCCCAGCATTTT
TRBJ2-1	TRBD2	TRBV6-5	NA	CASSYSETSGRGNERSF	TGTGCCAGCAGTTACTCCGAGACTAGCGGGAGAGGGAATGAGCGGTCCTTC
TRBJ2-2	NA	TRBV14	NA	CASSQDLTGELFF	TGTGCCAGCAGCCAAGATCTGACCGGGGAGCTGTTTTTT
TRBJ2-5	NA	TRBV11-2	once	CANSLYPGVAAQETQYF	TGTGCTAACAGCTTATACCCGGGGGTAGCGGCACAAGAGACCCAGTACTTC